Sequencing of this TCR beta chain was carried out in a study of T cell responses to AZD1222 COVID-19 vaccine. Findings and caveats of the study: Spike-specific TCR breadth and depth were elevated following two AZD1222 doses. Nearly half of unique spike-specific TCRs reportedly avoided B.1.351 and B.1.1.7 mutated regions. It should be noted that donors were predominantly white British and more often female, and clonal diversity was possibly underestimated. Researchers report vaccine-associated CD4 TCRs spanning spike, with dominance at 160-218 and 743-854.

Produced via immunoSEQ multiplex PCR; TCRdb's table is partial and in-frame only. The sample carries some 200,000 clones, roughly nine tenths recorded once. Trimming shortened V by 3 bases and J by 7 bases, and 11 bases separated the two germline ends. Per the germline V gene, CDR1 is SGDLS and CDR2 is YYNGEE. This CDR3 is built from 14 residues. Notes on this clone: Its antigen is not known.

Sequences were derived from peripheral blood, sampled 28 days after the second dose of the MenACWY control vaccine. The clonotype comes from an adult who received the MenACWY meningococcal vaccine as a control. This chain connects TRBV9 to TRBJ1-6, with D maybe TRBD1 (5 bases). CDR3 amino acids: CASSADSRNSPLHF. CDR3 coding DNA: TGTGCCAGCAGCGCCGACAGTAGGAATTCACCCCTCCACTTT.